The TCR beta chain under discussion was sequenced for a study of blood T cell repertoires in COVID-19. The CDR3 consists of 13 residues. CDR1 and CDR2 (germline): MNHEY, SMNVEV (reference sequence). The germline V and J ends were trimmed by 4 bases and 3 bases, with 10 bases remaining between them. Authors' methods: Nucleated cell number was recorded as an estimate derived from reference gene primer amplification. Assay used: immunoSEQ multiplex PCR; TCRdb lists only in-frame clones, some missing. That table is the source of V, J and clone size, and D and trimming were worked out from the DNA. Of about 330,000 clones in the sample, roughly 88% were seen once.

The sequenced sample consisted of peripheral blood. This clonotype was sampled from a woman aged 50 to 65 with active or convalescent COVID-19. This chain joins TRBV27 and TRBJ2-7; D perhaps matches TRBD2 (5 bases). Written as DNA, the CDR3 is TGTGCCAGCAGTTCCCGGAGCGGCTACGAGCAGTACTTC. Its protein is CASSSRSGYEQYF.